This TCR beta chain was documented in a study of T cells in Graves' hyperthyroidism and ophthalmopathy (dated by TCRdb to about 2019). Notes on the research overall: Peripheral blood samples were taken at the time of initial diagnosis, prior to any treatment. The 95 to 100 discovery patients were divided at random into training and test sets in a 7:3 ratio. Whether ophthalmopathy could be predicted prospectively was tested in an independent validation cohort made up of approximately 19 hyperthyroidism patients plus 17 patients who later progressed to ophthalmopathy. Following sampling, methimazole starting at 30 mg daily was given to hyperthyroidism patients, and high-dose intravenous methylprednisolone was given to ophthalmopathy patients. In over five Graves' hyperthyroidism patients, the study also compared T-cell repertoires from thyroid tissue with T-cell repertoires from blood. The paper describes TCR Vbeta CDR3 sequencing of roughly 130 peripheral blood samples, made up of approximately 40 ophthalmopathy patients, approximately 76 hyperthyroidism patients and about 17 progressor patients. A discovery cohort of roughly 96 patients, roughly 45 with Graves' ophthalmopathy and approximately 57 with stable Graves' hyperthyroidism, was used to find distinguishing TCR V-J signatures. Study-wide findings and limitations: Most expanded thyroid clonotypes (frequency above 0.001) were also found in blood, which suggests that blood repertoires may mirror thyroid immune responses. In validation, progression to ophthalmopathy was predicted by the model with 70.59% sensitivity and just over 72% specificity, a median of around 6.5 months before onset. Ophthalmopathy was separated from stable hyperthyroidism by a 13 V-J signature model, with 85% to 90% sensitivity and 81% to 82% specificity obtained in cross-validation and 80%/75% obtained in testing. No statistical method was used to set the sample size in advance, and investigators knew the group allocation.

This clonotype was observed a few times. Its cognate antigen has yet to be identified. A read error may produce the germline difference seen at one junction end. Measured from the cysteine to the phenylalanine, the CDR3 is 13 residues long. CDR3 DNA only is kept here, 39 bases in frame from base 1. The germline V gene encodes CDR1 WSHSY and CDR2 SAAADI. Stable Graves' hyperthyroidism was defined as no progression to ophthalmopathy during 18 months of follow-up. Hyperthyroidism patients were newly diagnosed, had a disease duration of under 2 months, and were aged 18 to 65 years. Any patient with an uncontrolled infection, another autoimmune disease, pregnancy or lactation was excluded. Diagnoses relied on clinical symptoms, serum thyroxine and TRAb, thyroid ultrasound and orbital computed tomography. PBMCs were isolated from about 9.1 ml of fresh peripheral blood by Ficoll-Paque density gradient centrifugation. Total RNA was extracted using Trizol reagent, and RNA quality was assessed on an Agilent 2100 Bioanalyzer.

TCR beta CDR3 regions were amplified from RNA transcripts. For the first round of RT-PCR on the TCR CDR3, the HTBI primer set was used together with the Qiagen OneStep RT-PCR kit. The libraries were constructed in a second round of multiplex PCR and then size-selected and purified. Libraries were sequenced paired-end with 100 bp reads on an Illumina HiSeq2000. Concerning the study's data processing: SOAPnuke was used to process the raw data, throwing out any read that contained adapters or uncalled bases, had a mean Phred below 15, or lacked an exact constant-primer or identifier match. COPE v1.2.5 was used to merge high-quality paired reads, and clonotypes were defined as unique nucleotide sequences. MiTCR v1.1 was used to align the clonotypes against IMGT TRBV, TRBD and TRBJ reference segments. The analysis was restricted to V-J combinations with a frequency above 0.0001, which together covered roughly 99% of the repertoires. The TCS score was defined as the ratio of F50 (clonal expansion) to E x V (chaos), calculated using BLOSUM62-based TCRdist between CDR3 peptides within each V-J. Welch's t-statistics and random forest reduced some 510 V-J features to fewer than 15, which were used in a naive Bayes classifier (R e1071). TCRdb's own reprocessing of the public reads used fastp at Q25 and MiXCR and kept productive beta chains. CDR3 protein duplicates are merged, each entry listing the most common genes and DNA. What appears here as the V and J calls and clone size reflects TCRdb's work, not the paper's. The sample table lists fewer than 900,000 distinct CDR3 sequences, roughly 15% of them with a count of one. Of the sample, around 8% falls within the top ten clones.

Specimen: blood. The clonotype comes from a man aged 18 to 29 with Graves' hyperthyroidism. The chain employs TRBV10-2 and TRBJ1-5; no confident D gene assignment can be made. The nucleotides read TGCGCCCGCAGTGAGATGGGCCGGCAGCCCCAGCATTTT. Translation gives CARSEMGRQPQHF.